This TCR beta chain was observed in a study of Graves' ophthalmopathy and Graves' hyperthyroidism. Germline CDR1 and CDR2: SGHTA and FQGNSA. The CDR3 length is 15 residues. Scientists amplified the TCR beta CDR3 regions from RNA transcripts. HTBI primers served in a first-round RT-PCR, which a second-round multiplex PCR followed. Each CDR3 protein gets one entry after TCRdb re-called the multiplex PCR reads with MiXCR. The profile shows about 500,000 distinct CDR3 sequences, under 40% of them singletons. This receptor was obtained from an adult man with Graves' hyperthyroidism. The specimen was peripheral blood or thyroid tissue (not recorded which). The rearrangement links TRBV7-2 to TRBJ2-7; 12 nucleotides match TRBD2. The DNA matches TRBJ2-1 better at its end, which makes the J call doubtful. CDR3 region: CASSQRLAGVGEQFF. The CDR3 DNA sequence: TGTGCCAGCAGTCAAAGACTAGCGGGAGTAGGTGAGCAGTTCTTC.